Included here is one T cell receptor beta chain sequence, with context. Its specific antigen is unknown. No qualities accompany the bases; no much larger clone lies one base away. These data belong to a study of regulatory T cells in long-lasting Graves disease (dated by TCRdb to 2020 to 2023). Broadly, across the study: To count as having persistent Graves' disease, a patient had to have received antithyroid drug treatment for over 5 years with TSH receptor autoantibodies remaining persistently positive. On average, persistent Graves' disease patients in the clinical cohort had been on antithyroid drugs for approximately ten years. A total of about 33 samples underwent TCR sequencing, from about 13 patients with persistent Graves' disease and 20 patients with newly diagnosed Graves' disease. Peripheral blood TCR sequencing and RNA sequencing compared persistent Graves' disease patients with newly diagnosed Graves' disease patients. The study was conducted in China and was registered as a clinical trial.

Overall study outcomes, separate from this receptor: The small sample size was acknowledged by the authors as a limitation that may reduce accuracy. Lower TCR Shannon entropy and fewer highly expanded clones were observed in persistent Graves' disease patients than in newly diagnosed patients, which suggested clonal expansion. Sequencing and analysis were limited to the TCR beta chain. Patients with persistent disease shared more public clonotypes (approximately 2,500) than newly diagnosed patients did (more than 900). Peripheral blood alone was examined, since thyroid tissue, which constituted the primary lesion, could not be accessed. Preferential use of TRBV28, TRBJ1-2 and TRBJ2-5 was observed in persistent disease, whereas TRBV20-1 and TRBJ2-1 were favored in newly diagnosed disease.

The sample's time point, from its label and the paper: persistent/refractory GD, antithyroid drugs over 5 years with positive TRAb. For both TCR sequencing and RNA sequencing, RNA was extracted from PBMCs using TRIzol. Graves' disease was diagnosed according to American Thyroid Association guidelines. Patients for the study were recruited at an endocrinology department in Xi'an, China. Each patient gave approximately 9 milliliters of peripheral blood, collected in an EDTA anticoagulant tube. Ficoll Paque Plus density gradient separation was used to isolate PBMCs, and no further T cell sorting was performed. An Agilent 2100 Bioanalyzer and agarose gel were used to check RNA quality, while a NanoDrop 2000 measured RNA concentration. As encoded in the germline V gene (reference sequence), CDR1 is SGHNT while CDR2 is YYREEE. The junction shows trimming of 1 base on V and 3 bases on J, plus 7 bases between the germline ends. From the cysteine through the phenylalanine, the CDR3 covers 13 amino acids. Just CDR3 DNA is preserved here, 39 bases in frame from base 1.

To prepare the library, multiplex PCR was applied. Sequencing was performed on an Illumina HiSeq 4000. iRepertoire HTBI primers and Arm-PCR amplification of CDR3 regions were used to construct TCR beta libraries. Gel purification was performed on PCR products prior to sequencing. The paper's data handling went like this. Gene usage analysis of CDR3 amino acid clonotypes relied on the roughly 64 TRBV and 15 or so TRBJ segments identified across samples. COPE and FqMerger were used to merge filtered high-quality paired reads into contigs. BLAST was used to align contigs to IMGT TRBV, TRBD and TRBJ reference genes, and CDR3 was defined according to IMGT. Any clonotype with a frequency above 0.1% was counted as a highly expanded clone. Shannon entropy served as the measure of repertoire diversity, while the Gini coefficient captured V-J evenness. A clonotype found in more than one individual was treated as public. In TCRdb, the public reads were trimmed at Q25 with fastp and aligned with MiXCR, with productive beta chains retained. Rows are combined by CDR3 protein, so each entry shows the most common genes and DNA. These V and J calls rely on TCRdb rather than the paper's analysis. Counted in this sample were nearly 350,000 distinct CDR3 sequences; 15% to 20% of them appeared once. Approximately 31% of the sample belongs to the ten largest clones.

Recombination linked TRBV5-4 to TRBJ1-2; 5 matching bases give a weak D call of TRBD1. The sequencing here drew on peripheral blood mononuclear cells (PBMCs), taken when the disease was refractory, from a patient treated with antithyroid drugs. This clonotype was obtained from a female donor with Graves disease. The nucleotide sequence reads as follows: TGTGCCAGCAGCTTGAGACAGTACTATGGCTACACCTTC. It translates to CASSLRQYYGYTF.